The 22 T cell receptor beta chains below all came from one sample that was sequenced in a study of a mutant IDH1 vaccine in newly diagnosed glioma. Time point in this sample: week 5, during vaccination. Each dose delivered 300 ug of mutant IDH1 20-mer peptide subcutaneously with imiquimod. Assay used: immunoSEQ multiplex PCR; TCRdb lists only in-frame clones, some missing. The table includes 60,000 or so clones, about 88% detected once. The antigens these receptors bind are not known. The source material was PBMCs, sampled from a glioma patient whose treatment included an IDH1 peptide vaccine. The source is a woman aged 45-65 years with glioma.

The chain links TRBV28 to TRBJ2-7; TRBD1 matches at 7 bases. This CDR3 is built from 13 residues. J gave up 2 bases and V 8 bases, and 6 bases lay outside the gene matches. Germline V gene lookup returns CDR1 MDHEN and CDR2 SYDVKM. CDR3 sequence (DNA): TGTGCCAGCCGACAGGGTCCCCCCTACGAGCAGTACTTC. It specifies CASRQGPPYEQYF.

This rearrangement joins TRBV6-6 to TRBJ1-4, with a tentative D call TRBD1 (6 bases). Trimming removed 0 bases from V and 4 bases from J, with 9 bases in between. The CDR3 is 15 amino acids. The germline gives CDR1 MNHNY, CDR2 SVGAGI (reference sequence). CDR3 amino acids: CASSYSGGGNEKLFF. Here the CDR3 DNA reads TGTGCCAGCAGTTACTCAGGGGGGGGTAATGAAAAACTGTTTTTT.

V and J are TRBV5-6 and TRBJ1-6, with D uncertain. The CDR3 has 15 residues. The germline V gene has CDR1 SGHDT and CDR2 YYEEEE. Trimming shortened V by 3 bases and J by 2 bases, and 9 bases separated the two germline ends. In nucleotides, the CDR3 is TGTGCCAGCAGCTCGGGTCGGCCCTATAATTCACCCCTCCACTTT. Its translation is CASSSGRPYNSPLHF.

This chain links TRBV5-6 with TRBJ2-7; 10 bases align to TRBD1. CDR1 is SGHDT and CDR2 is YYEEEE in the germline V gene. J was trimmed by 3 bases and V by 4 bases; bases with no gene match: 7. CDR3 size: 15 residues. CDR3 amino acids: CASSDAGQGYYEQYF. CDR3 in DNA: TGTGCCAGCAGCGACGCGGGACAGGGGTACTACGAGCAGTACTTC.

The chain uses TRBV10-3 and TRBJ1-2, with TRBD1 matching over 10 bases. Germline lookup yields CDR1 ENHRY and CDR2 SYGVKD. The CDR3 consists of 15 residues. Losses at the gene ends were 6 bases for V and 6 bases for J; bases not matched to a gene: 10. Here the CDR3 DNA reads TGTGCCATCAGAGCCGACAGGGGGCTTATGGATGGCTACACCTTC. It specifies CAIRADRGLMDGYTF.

The chain combines TRBV7-9 with TRBJ1-1; D is unresolved. The CDR3 length is 12 residues. CDR1 SEHNR and CDR2 FQNEAQ come from the germline V gene (reference sequence). V was pared by 3 bases and J by 6 bases, with 8 bases between. The DNA for the CDR3 is TGTGCCAGCAGCTTGATGAGGTCTGAAGCTTTCTTT. As protein: CASSLMRSEAFF.

This chain links TRBV2 with TRBJ1-1; no reliable D call. The CDR3 runs to 12 residues. Deletions cut 6 bases from V and 8 bases from J, with 13 bases between. CDR1 and CDR2 (germline): SNHLY, FYNNEI. This CDR3 is CASSPFVEEAFF. The CDR3 DNA follows: TGTGCCAGCAGCCCGTTTGTGGAAGAAGCTTTCTTT.

J is TRBJ2-7 and V is TRBV27, with 10 bases aligning to TRBD1. The CDR3 is made up of 15 amino acids. V shed 0 bases and J 3 bases; nucleotides not matched to a gene: 2. From germline, CDR1 is MNHEY and CDR2 SMNVEV (reference sequence). The CDR3 DNA is TGTGCCAGCAGTTTATCGTGGACAGGGGGCTACGAGCAGTACTTC. Translated: CASSLSWTGGYEQYF.

This clone was counted a few times. The J gene is TRBJ1-1, the V gene TRBV9, with no clear D. The length of the CDR3 is 14 residues. V lost 0 bases and J 6 bases, leaving 12 bases between the germline ends. In germline, CDR1 is SGDLS, CDR2 YYNGEE. CDR3 DNA: TGTGCCAGCAGCGTAGTTGGGAGACACCCTGAAGCTTTCTTT. Its protein is CASSVVGRHPEAFF.

The chain couples TRBV29-1 to TRBJ2-7; TRBD2 is a possible D gene (5 bases). CDR1 is SQVTM and CDR2 is ANQGSEA in the germline V gene. Trimming cost V 4 bases and J 2 bases, with 12 bases left between them. This CDR3 has 13 residues. CDR3: CSVGVGSPYEQYF. For the CDR3, the DNA is TGCAGCGTTGGCGTTGGGAGCCCCTACGAGCAGTACTTC.

J is TRBJ1-5 and V is TRBV6-5; possible D gene TRBD1, 5 bases. Germline V gene data show CDR1 as MNHEY and CDR2 as SVGAGI. The CDR3 runs 15 residues. V gave up 6 bases and J gave up 4 bases, with 16 bases separating them. CDR3 protein: CASRFSGTGNQPQHF. CDR3 nucleotide sequence: TGTGCCAGCAGATTCTCCGGGACGGGGAATCAGCCCCAGCATTTT.

The chain recombines TRBV7-9 with TRBJ2-5; tentatively, D is TRBD2 (5 bases). Trimming took 1 base from V and 5 from J, leaving 8 bases between them. This CDR3 has 13 amino acids. Germline V CDR1 and CDR2: SEHNR, FQNEAQ (reference sequence). The CDR3: CASSLERRETQYF. The CDR3 DNA is TGTGCCAGCAGCTTAGAGAGGAGGGAGACCCAGTACTTC.

V and J are TRBV6-1 and TRBJ1-2, with 9 bases identical to TRBD1. The junction had 12 bases not matched to a gene; V was cut back by 0 bases and J by 13 bases. The CDR3 is 15 residues long. Germline lookup yields CDR1 MNHNS and CDR2 SASEGT. The CDR3: CASSEALPGQGGGTF. The CDR3 bases are TGTGCCAGCAGTGAAGCGCTTCCGGGACAGGGAGGCGGCACCTTC.

This chain links TRBV18 with TRBJ2-1; D is possibly TRBD1 or TRBD2 (5 bases each). The CDR3 contains 16 residues. Trimming left V 3 bases short and J 3 bases short, with 15 bases between. The germline gives CDR1 KGHSH, CDR2 LQKENI. The CDR3 nucleotides are TGTGCCAGCTCACCCCCGGGACGCCACAACTACAATGAGCAGTTCTTC. This codes for CASSPPGRHNYNEQFF.

The chain has TRBV11-1 and TRBJ1-2, with D hard to call. V dropped 1 base and J dropped 5 bases, with 14 bases sitting between them. Germline V gives CDR1 SGHAT, CDR2 FQDESV (reference sequence). The CDR3 runs 15 residues. CDR3 sequence (DNA): TGTGCCAGCAGCTTAGATCGTCCCGGGGATTATGGCTACACCTTC. This sequence encodes CASSLDRPGDYGYTF.

This clone has only a few counts. V is TRBV6-6 and J is TRBJ1-1, with D maybe TRBD1 (5 bases). The V end was cut by 4 bases, the J end by 4 bases, with 10 bases between. The length of the CDR3 is 13 residues. Looked up from germline, CDR1 is MNHNY and CDR2 is SVGAGI (reference sequence). Here the CDR3 DNA reads TGTGCCAGCAGTTCGCAGGGCGGCACTGAAGCTTTCTTT. Translation gives CASSSQGGTEAFF.

The chain has TRBV9 and TRBJ2-5; D is possibly TRBD1 or TRBD2 (5 bases each). V was shortened by 3 bases and J by 5 bases, with 17 bases between the two germline ends. Germline assignment: CDR1 SGDLS and CDR2 YYNGEE. The CDR3 spans 15 residues. For the CDR3, the DNA is TGTGCCAGCAGCGCCTACTCCGGGGCTCTGGAGACCCAGTACTTC. Translated, it gives CASSAYSGALETQYF.

The chain employs TRBV9 and TRBJ2-2; D unclear. The CDR3 is 11 amino acids. From germline, CDR1 is SGDLS and CDR2 YYNGEE. V shed 4 bases and J shed 8 bases, with 6 bases lying between them. CDR3 nucleotide sequence: TGTGCCAGCAGCAGTTATGGGGAGCTGTTTTTT. It is translated as CASSSYGELFF.

This sequence joins TRBV7-9 and TRBJ2-7; either TRBD1 or TRBD2 may fit D (7 bases each). The germline gives CDR1 SEHNR, CDR2 FQNEAQ (reference sequence). V lost 7 bases and J lost 0, with 19 bases in between. The CDR3 sequence is 16 residues long. CDR3 residues: CASNPLGGGSSYEQYF. CDR3 nucleotide sequence: TGTGCCAGCAACCCCCTAGGGGGCGGGAGCTCCTACGAGCAGTACTTC. Variable domain in full (rest from reference TRBV7-9 and TRBJ2-7): DTGVSQNPRHKITKRGQNVTFRCDPISEHNRLYWYRQTLGQGPEFLTYFQNEAQLEKSRLLSDRFSAERPKGSFSTLEIQRTEQGDSAMYLCASNPLGGGSSYEQYFGPGTRLTVT.

About this clone itself: Its ends do not fully match the called genes, so a read error is possible. The chain has TRBV7-7 and TRBJ2-2, with 8 bases matching TRBD1. The V gene's germline CDR1 is SSHAT and CDR2 FNYEAQ (reference sequence). The length of the CDR3 is 18 residues. The CDR3 DNA reads as TGTGCTAGCAGCCGCACACGATGGACAGGGCCAAACACCGGGGAGCTGTTTTTT. Amino acids: CASSRTRWTGPNTGELFF.

The J gene is TRBJ2-1, the V gene TRBV14, with 11 bases lining up with TRBD2. V shed 4 bases, J shed 1 base, and the junction held 3 bases outside the gene matches. CDR1 SGHDN and CDR2 FVKESK come from the germline V gene. The CDR3 consists of 16 residues. The CDR3 DNA follows: TGTGCCAGCAGCCCTCGACTAGCGGGGTCCTACAATGAGCAGTTCTTC. Protein: CASSPRLAGSYNEQFF.

This clone was counted only a few times. The chain uses TRBV5-8 and TRBJ2-3, with 14 bases that match TRBD2. The ends lost 4 bases at V and 9 bases at J; junction bases unmatched: 10. CDR3 length: 16 amino acids. CDR1 and CDR2 from the germline V gene are SGHTS and YDEGEE. CDR3 protein: CASSRSTSGGAGTQYF. The DNA for the CDR3 is TGTGCCAGCAGCCGATCGACTAGCGGGGGGGCCGGAACGCAGTATTTT.